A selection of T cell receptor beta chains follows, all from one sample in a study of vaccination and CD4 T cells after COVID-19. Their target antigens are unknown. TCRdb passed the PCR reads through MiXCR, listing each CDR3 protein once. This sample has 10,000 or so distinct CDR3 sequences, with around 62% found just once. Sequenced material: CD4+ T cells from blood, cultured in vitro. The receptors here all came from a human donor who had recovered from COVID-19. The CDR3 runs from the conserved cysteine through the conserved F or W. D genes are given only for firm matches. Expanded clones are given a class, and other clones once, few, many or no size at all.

CDR3: CASSVDMGGELFF
DNA: TGTGCCAGTAGTGTGGACATGGGCGGGGAGCTGTTTTTT
D: NA
J: TRBJ2-2
size: NA
V: TRBV19

CDR3: CASGLAPGSLGYTF
DNA: TGTGCTAGTGGTTTGGCCCCGGGGTCACTGGGCTACACCTTC
D: NA
J: TRBJ1-2
size: few
V: TRBV12-5

CDR3: CASSMGWQLAGAGTGELFF
DNA: TGTGCCAGCAGCATGGGATGGCAATTAGCGGGAGCGGGCACCGGGGAGCTGTTTTTT
D: TRBD2
J: TRBJ2-2
size: few
V: TRBV11-1

CDR3: CASSLGLAGGETQYF
DNA: TGTGCCAGCAGCTTAGGACTAGCGGGAGGGGAGACCCAGTACTTC
D: TRBD2
J: TRBJ2-5
size: NA
V: TRBV7-2

CDR3: CSAKQGASTGELFF
DNA: TGCAGTGCTAAACAGGGGGCCAGCACCGGGGAGCTGTTTTTT
D: TRBD1
J: TRBJ2-2
size: NA
V: TRBV20-1

CDR3: CASSLEIGQGRTEAFF
DNA: TGTGCCAGCAGCTTAGAAATCGGACAGGGTAGAACTGAAGCTTTCTTT
D: TRBD1
J: TRBJ1-1
size: NA
V: TRBV11-3

CDR3: CASSTLTGGMTDTQYF
DNA: TGTGCCAGCAGTACACTTACAGGGGGCATGACAGATACGCAGTATTTT
D: TRBD1
J: TRBJ2-3
size: few
V: TRBV28

CDR3: CASSPLGPNYNEQFF
DNA: TGTGCCAGCAGCCCACTCGGCCCGAACTACAATGAGCAGTTCTTC
D: NA
J: TRBJ2-1
size: NA
V: TRBV27

CDR3: CASSPWEYEQYF
DNA: TGTGCCAGCAGTCCTTGGGAATACGAGCAGTACTTC
D: NA
J: TRBJ2-7
size: NA
V: TRBV6-2/TRBV6-3

CDR3: CASSYEGNSNQPQHF
DNA: TGTGCCAGCAGTTACGAAGGGAATAGCAATCAGCCCCAGCATTTT
D: NA
J: TRBJ1-5
size: NA
V: TRBV6-2/TRBV6-3

CDR3: CASRLGQGKYEQYF
DNA: TGTGCCAGCCGGTTGGGACAGGGAAAATACGAGCAGTACTTC
D: TRBD1
J: TRBJ2-7
size: NA
V: TRBV27

CDR3: CASSRDRSTDTQYF
DNA: TGTGCCAGCAGTCGGGACAGAAGCACAGATACGCAGTATTTT
D: TRBD1
J: TRBJ2-3
size: NA
V: TRBV2

CDR3: CASSFSGQPQHF
DNA: TGTGCCAGCAGTTTTAGTGGGCAGCCCCAGCATTTT
D: NA
J: TRBJ1-5
size: NA
V: TRBV6-2/TRBV6-3

CDR3: CASRNQQGHNSPLHF
DNA: TGTGCCAGCAGAAACCAGCAGGGGCACAATTCACCCCTCCACTTT
D: NA
J: TRBJ1-6
size: NA
V: TRBV2

CDR3: CASSLSITGYGYTF
DNA: TGTGCCAGCAGTTTATCGATCACAGGGTATGGCTACACCTTC
D: NA
J: TRBJ1-2
size: few
V: TRBV27

CDR3: CASRYRQVSYEQYF
DNA: TGTGCCAGCAGATATCGACAGGTCTCCTACGAGCAGTACTTC
D: NA
J: TRBJ2-7
size: NA
V: TRBV6-1

CDR3: CSARGVTEAFF
DNA: TGCAGTGCTAGAGGGGTTACTGAAGCTTTCTTT
D: NA
J: TRBJ1-1
size: NA
V: TRBV20-1

CDR3: CSAEPLAGPEGYEQYF
DNA: TGCAGTGCCGAGCCACTAGCGGGCCCGGAGGGGTACGAGCAGTACTTC
D: TRBD2
J: TRBJ2-7
size: NA
V: TRBV20-1

CDR3: CSARAERRGDTQYF
DNA: TGCAGTGCTAGAGCAGAAAGGAGGGGAGATACGCAGTATTTT
D: NA
J: TRBJ2-3
size: NA
V: TRBV20-1

CDR3: CASSLYRGTYSNQPQHF
DNA: TGTGCCAGCAGTTTGTACAGGGGAACTTATAGCAATCAGCCCCAGCATTTT
D: TRBD1
J: TRBJ1-5
size: few
V: TRBV28

CDR3: CASSTRQGDNSPLHF
DNA: TGTGCCAGCAGCACGAGACAGGGAGATAATTCACCCCTCCACTTT
D: TRBD1
J: TRBJ1-6
size: NA
V: TRBV5-4

CDR3: CASSHPGVAGGETQYF
DNA: TGTGCCAGCAGCCATCCGGGAGTAGCGGGGGGAGAGACCCAGTACTTC
D: TRBD2
J: TRBJ2-5
size: NA
V: TRBV7-8

CDR3: CASSLATGNTEAFF
DNA: TGTGCCAGCAGCTTGGCGACAGGGAACACTGAAGCTTTCTTT
D: NA
J: TRBJ1-1
size: NA
V: TRBV7-2

CDR3: CSAWGQGSGNTIYF
DNA: TGCAGTGCTTGGGGACAGGGCTCTGGAAACACCATATATTTT
D: TRBD1
J: TRBJ1-3
size: few
V: TRBV20-1

CDR3: CATSNNAGQGMGEQYF
DNA: TGTGCCACCAGCAATAACGCCGGACAGGGTATGGGCGAGCAGTACTTC
D: TRBD1
J: TRBJ2-7
size: NA
V: TRBV15

CDR3: CASSQEPSSGVNSPLHF
DNA: TGCGCCAGCAGCCAAGAACCGTCATCAGGGGTTAATTCACCCCTCCACTTT
D: NA
J: TRBJ1-6
size: NA
V: TRBV4-3

CDR3: CATSEGGQGNSGNTIYF
DNA: TGTGCCACCAGCGAAGGGGGACAGGGGAACTCTGGAAACACCATATATTTT
D: TRBD1
J: TRBJ1-3
size: few
V: TRBV24-1

CDR3: CASSTVGLAGVDTQYF
DNA: TGTGCCAGCAGTACTGTGGGACTAGCGGGGGTAGATACGCAGTATTTT
D: TRBD2
J: TRBJ2-3
size: once
V: TRBV2

CDR3: CASKSDTGELFF
DNA: TGTGCCAGCAAATCGGACACCGGGGAGCTGTTTTTT
D: NA
J: TRBJ2-2
size: NA
V: TRBV7-8

CDR3: CSARDHRRNTEAFF
DNA: TGCAGTGCTAGAGACCACAGGCGGAACACTGAAGCTTTCTTT
D: NA
J: TRBJ1-1
size: NA
V: TRBV20-1

CDR3: CASGLDDNYGYTF
DNA: TGCGCCAGCGGCCTTGATGATAACTATGGCTACACCTTC
D: NA
J: TRBJ1-2
size: NA
V: TRBV5-1

CDR3: CASSFSGTGSTDTQYF
DNA: TGTGCCAGCAGCTTCTCCGGGACAGGGAGCACAGATACGCAGTATTTT
D: TRBD1
J: TRBJ2-3
size: NA
V: TRBV5-6

CDR3: CASSLVHSSYEQYF
DNA: TGTGCCAGCAGCTTAGTTCACAGCTCCTACGAGCAGTACTTC
D: NA
J: TRBJ2-7
size: NA
V: TRBV11-3

CDR3: CSVDKREFDPPGTQYF
DNA: TGCAGCGTTGATAAGCGGGAGTTTGACCCCCCCGGGACCCAGTACTTC
D: TRBD2
J: TRBJ2-5
size: NA
V: TRBV29-1

CDR3: CSARAADRGHGYTF
DNA: TGCAGTGCTAGAGCCGCTGACAGGGGGCACGGCTACACCTTC
D: TRBD1
J: TRBJ1-2
size: few
V: TRBV20-1

CDR3: CASEVTDTQYF
DNA: TGTGCCAGCGAGGTCACAGATACGCAGTATTTT
D: NA
J: TRBJ2-3
size: few
V: TRBV7-9

CDR3: CASSLVWSLAGDADTQYF
DNA: TGTGCCAGCAGCTTAGTGTGGTCCCTAGCTGGGGATGCAGATACGCAGTATTTT
D: NA
J: TRBJ2-3
size: NA
V: TRBV7-2

CDR3: CSASIGGGGQTQFF
DNA: TGCAGTGCTAGTATTGGGGGCGGGGGACAGACGCAGTTCTTC
D: NA
J: TRBJ2-1
size: few
V: TRBV20-1

CDR3: CASSLRVSVGITDTQYF
DNA: TGTGCCAGCAGCCTTAGAGTCAGCGTGGGTATCACAGATACGCAGTATTTT
D: NA
J: TRBJ2-3
size: few
V: TRBV7-2

CDR3: CATGGRTEAFF
DNA: TGTGCCACAGGGGGAAGGACTGAAGCTTTCTTT
D: NA
J: TRBJ1-1
size: NA
V: TRBV24-1